The clone carrying this T cell receptor beta chain has just one count. The CDR3 covers 13 residues. Deletions cut 9 bases from V and 0 bases from J, with 8 bases between. TCRdb ran MiXCR on the RT-PCR reads and lists one entry per CDR3 protein. Among some 200,000 distinct CDR3 sequences listed, roughly 40% were seen once. The data originate from a study of patients and donors after allogeneic stem cell transplantation. The chain is built from TRBV12-3 or TRBV12-4 and TRBJ2-2; D not certain. The receptor comes from a human donor who was either an allogeneic HSCT recipient or a stem cell or donor lymphocyte infusion donor (not recorded which). It is not recorded whose cells these are; they may come from a transplant donor. The sequenced sample consisted of blood, either unsorted or a sorted T cell fraction (not recorded which). CDR3 amino acids: CASSPTNTGELFF. In DNA, the CDR3 is TGTGCCAGTTCGCCGACGAACACCGGGGAGCTGTTTTTT.